This entry lists 26 T cell receptor beta chains sequenced from one sample in a study of T-cell reconstitution after alpha-beta-depleted transplantation in children. Preparation of the TCRbeta library used unique molecular identifiers. TCRdb reanalysed the PCR reads using MiXCR and keeps one entry per CDR3 protein. The repertoire holds 330,000 or so distinct CDR3 sequences, with approximately 10% as singletons. Sequencing used PBMCs from the stem cell graft donor, obtained from the stem cell graft. These receptors all stem from a human donor who donated a stem cell graft to a child with acute lymphoblastic leukemia.

This clonotype has a handful of counts. This rearrangement joins TRBV13 to TRBJ2-5; TRBD1 is a possible D gene (6 bases). The CDR3 runs 12 residues. The germline V gene encodes CDR1 PRHDT and CDR2 FYEKMQ (reference sequence). Trimming removed 5 bases at V and 4 bases at J, with 8 bases between. The chain's CDR3 is CASSRGGETQYF. The CDR3 nucleotides are TGTGCCAGCAGCCGAGGGGGAGAGACCCAGTACTTC.

This clonotype was recorded a few times. The chain is built from TRBV12-3 or TRBV12-4 and TRBJ1-6; 9 bases agree with TRBD1. The trim removed 2 bases at V and 9 bases at J, leaving 5 bases unmatched. The CDR3 contains 15 residues. CDR3 DNA sequence: TGTGCCAGCAGTTTATCCGGGACAGGGTTTTCACCCCTCCACTTT. Translated: CASSLSGTGFSPLHF.

This clonotype occurred a few times. The V call is TRBV15, the J call TRBJ2-3, with 9 bases lining up with TRBD2. The CDR3 length is 19 residues. The V and J ends lost 0 bases and 2 bases, in that order; junction bases with no gene match: 12. Germline V lookup: CDR1 LNHNV, CDR2 YYDKDF (reference sequence). The CDR3 DNA reads as TGTGCCACCAGCAGAGATTATGGGTTTGCGGGAGGGGACACAGATACGCAGTATTTT. This gives the protein CATSRDYGFAGGDTDTQYF.

The rearrangement joins TRBV6-2 or TRBV6-3 to TRBJ1-1, with D hard to call. This CDR3 has 13 amino acids. CDR1 MNHEY and CDR2 SVGEGT come from the germline V gene. Trimming took off 5 bases at V and 2 bases at J, with 9 bases between the two ends. In DNA, the CDR3 is TGTGCCAGCAGTACCGACATAAACACTGAAGCTTTCTTT. It yields the protein CASSTDINTEAFF.

This chain links TRBV9 with TRBJ1-5; D is possibly TRBD1 (6 bases). V lost 2 bases and J lost 0, with 15 bases in between. CDR1 and CDR2 (germline): SGDLS, YYNGEE. The CDR3 totals 17 residues. The CDR3, as DNA: TGTGCCAGCAGCGTTCTCCCCAGGGGATATAGCAATCAGCCCCAGCATTTT. Translation: CASSVLPRGYSNQPQHF.

There are a few counts of this clonotype. The chain is built from TRBV6-5 and TRBJ2-5; D is unclear. Per germline, CDR1 MNHEY and CDR2 SVGAGI. V lost 5 bases to trimming and J lost 4 bases, with 11 bases between them. The CDR3 consists of 13 residues. The CDR3 sequence: CASSLGFGETQYF. As DNA, the CDR3 is TGTGCCAGCAGTCTAGGATTCGGAGAGACCCAGTACTTC.

This clonotype was picked up a small number of times. The chain's CDR3 is CASSPGARLYTDTQYF. CDR3 nucleotide sequence: TGTGCCAGCAGCCCGGGGGCCCGACTCTACACAGATACGCAGTATTTT. The chain links TRBV7-2 to TRBJ2-3; either TRBD1 or TRBD2 may supply D (6 bases each). CDR1 and CDR2 from the germline V gene are SGHTA and FQGNSA. The CDR3 loop spans 16 amino acids. Trimming left V 5 bases short and J 2 bases short, with 17 bases between. The whole variable domain, remainder taken from reference TRBV7-2 and TRBJ2-3, is GAGVSQSPSNKVTEKGKDVELRCDPISGHTALYWYRQSLGQGLEFLIYFQGNSAPDKSGLPSDRFSAERTGGSVSTLTIQRTQQEDSAVYLCASSPGARLYTDTQYFGPGTRLTVL.

The chain recombines TRBV4-3 with TRBJ2-2; D call uncertain. The V end was cut by 0 bases, the J end by 2 bases, with 7 bases between. This CDR3 region has 15 residues. CDR1 is LGHNA and CDR2 is YSLEER in the germline V gene. CDR3 sequence: CASSQDRTNTGELFF. The DNA of the CDR3 is TGCGCCAGCAGCCAAGACAGGACCAACACCGGGGAGCTGTTTTTT.

The V call is TRBV20-1, the J call TRBJ2-1; D is possibly TRBD2 (6 bases). CDR1 DFQATT and CDR2 SNEGSKA come from the germline V gene (reference sequence). This CDR3 comprises 15 residues. V gave up 6 bases and J gave up 4 bases, with 19 bases separating them. The CDR3 nucleotides read TGCAGTGCCAACACTTGGGACTTGAAATACAATGAGCAGTTCTTC. Protein sequence: CSANTWDLKYNEQFF.

This clonotype was seen a handful of times. The J gene is TRBJ2-5, the V gene TRBV12-3 or TRBV12-4; D not certain. Trimming left V 6 bases short and J 2 bases short, with 10 bases between. CDR3 length: 13 residues. The CDR3 reads CASRPEEQETQYF. CDR3 nucleotides: TGTGCCAGCAGGCCTGAGGAACAAGAGACCCAGTACTTC.

This clonotype occurred a few times. The V and J genes are TRBV3-1 and TRBJ2-2; no reliable D call. The V end lost 1 base, the J end lost 4 bases, and 7 bases lay between the germline ends. CDR1 and CDR2 from the germline V gene are LGHDT and YNNKEL (reference sequence). The CDR3 contains 14 residues. CDR3 coding DNA: TGTGCCAGCAGCCAAGGGACGACCACCGGGGAGCTGTTTTTT. Protein: CASSQGTTTGELFF.

A few counts support this clonotype. The genes are TRBV11-2 and TRBJ1-3; D is ambiguous. The CDR3 runs to 13 residues. V shed 5 bases and J shed 4 bases, with 9 bases lying between them. Germline values: CDR1 SGHAT, CDR2 FQNNGV. The CDR3, as DNA: TGTGCCAGCAGCCCGGGTTACGGAAACACCATATATTTT. This codes for CASSPGYGNTIYF. Variable domain in full (rest from reference TRBV11-2 and TRBJ1-3): EAGVAQSPRYKIIEKRQSVAFWCNPISGHATLYWYQQILGQGPKLLIQFQNNGVVDDSQLPKDRFSAERLKGVDSTLKIQPAKLEDSAVYLCASSPGYGNTIYFGEGSWLTVV.

This chain links TRBV28 with TRBJ2-3, with 7 bases fitting TRBD1. After removal of 6 bases from V and 0 bases from J, the junction contained 6 bases not matched to a gene. There are 15 residues in the CDR3. Germline assignment: CDR1 MDHEN and CDR2 SYDVKM. CDR3 bases: TGTGCCAGCAGCCTAGGACAGGTTAGCACAGATACGCAGTATTTT. Its translation is CASSLGQVSTDTQYF.

The CDR3 DNA is TGTGCCATCAGTGAGCCCGGGGGCTACAACGAGCAGTACTTC. It encodes CAISEPGGYNEQYF. The chain uses TRBV10-3 and TRBJ2-7; the D call may be TRBD1 or TRBD2 (6 bases each). This CDR3 is 14 amino acids long. V dropped 2 bases and J dropped 5 bases, with 13 bases sitting between them. Germline CDR1 ENHRY, CDR2 SYGVKD.

The chain combines TRBV7-6 with TRBJ2-5; tentatively, D is TRBD2 (6 bases). The germline V gene encodes CDR1 SGHVS and CDR2 FNYEAQ. There are 14 residues in the CDR3. Trimming stripped 0 bases from V and 7 bases from J, with 12 bases between. The CDR3 bases are TGTGCCAGCAGCTTAGCAGGGGCGGAGGGGACCCAGTACTTC. Amino acid sequence: CASSLAGAEGTQYF.

This clonotype was seen more than once but under ten times. The genes are TRBV9 and TRBJ2-5; 8 bases are a match to TRBD1. Germline-derived CDR1 and CDR2 are SGDLS and YYNGEE. CDR3 length equals 15 residues. V trimming: 0 bases; J trimming: 5 bases; junction bases outside the gene matches: 6. This chain's CDR3 is CASSVGAGGVETQYF. In DNA, the CDR3 is TGTGCCAGCAGCGTAGGGGCAGGGGGCGTGGAGACCCAGTACTTC. Full variable domain (remainder filled in from reference TRBV9 and TRBJ2-5): DSGVTQTPKHLITATGQRVTLRCSPRSGDLSVYWYQQSLDQGLQFLIQYYNGEERAKGNILERFSAQQFPDLHSELNLSSLELGDSALYFCASSVGAGGVETQYFGPGTRLLVL.

The V and J genes are TRBV5-1 and TRBJ2-2; 8 bases are a match to TRBD2. J gave up 8 bases and V 1 base, and 7 bases lay outside the gene matches. The CDR3 length is 15 residues. Germline V gene sequence: CDR1 SGHRS, CDR2 YFSETQ. CDR3 coding DNA: TGCGCCAGCAGCTTGACTCGGGAGGGCCCGGGGGAGCTGTTTTTT. Protein product: CASSLTREGPGELFF.

V usage is TRBV9 and J usage is TRBJ2-3; D gene ambiguous. V gave up 2 bases and J gave up 0 bases, with 10 bases separating them. CDR1 is SGDLS and CDR2 is YYNGEE in the germline V gene. CDR3 length: 15 amino acids. CDR3 sequence (DNA): TGTGCCAGCAGCGTGGCCGCGACTAGCACAGATACGCAGTATTTT. Its protein product is CASSVAATSTDTQYF.

A few counts support this clonotype. The rearrangement links TRBV7-9 to TRBJ2-7; the match to TRBD1 covers 7 bases. Germline trimming cut 5 bases from V and 3 bases from J; bases unmatched to any gene: 4. Germline CDR1 SEHNR, CDR2 FQNEAQ (reference sequence). This CDR3 comprises 13 residues. CDR3 loop: CASSVGQIYEQYF. The CDR3 bases are TGTGCCAGCAGCGTGGGACAGATCTACGAGCAGTACTTC.

The table lists this clonotype with a few counts. V usage is TRBV6-5 and J usage is TRBJ2-3; 8 nucleotides line up with TRBD2. Germline CDR1 is MNHEY and CDR2 is SVGAGI. V lost 6 bases, J lost 2 bases, and 10 bases stayed unmatched. CDR3 length equals 16 residues. CDR3 amino acids: CASSNSGTSSTDTQYF. The CDR3 nucleotides are TGTGCCAGCAGCAACTCCGGGACTAGTTCCACAGATACGCAGTATTTT.

This clonotype was found a few times. The chain uses TRBV4-3 and TRBJ2-7, with D perhaps TRBD2 (6 bases). Germline V gene sequence: CDR1 LGHNA, CDR2 YSLEER. V was trimmed by 1 base and J by 1 base, leaving 11 bases between them. There are 15 residues in the CDR3. The CDR3 nucleotides read TGCGCCAGCAGCCAAGGGACTACGTTATCCTACGAGCAGTACTTC. Translating gives CASSQGTTLSYEQYF.

The rearrangement links TRBV27 to TRBJ2-5, with TRBD2 as a possible D gene (5 bases). Trimming removed 0 bases at V and 4 bases at J, with 12 bases between. Germline V gives CDR1 MNHEY, CDR2 SMNVEV (reference sequence). The CDR3 is made up of 15 amino acids. CDR3 protein: CASSLSRGWGETQYF. The CDR3 DNA is TGTGCCAGCAGTTTATCGCGAGGGTGGGGAGAGACCCAGTACTTC.

This clonotype was picked up many times. This rearrangement joins TRBV7-9 to TRBJ2-1, with D unclear. V lost 4 bases and J lost 7, with 11 bases in between. The CDR3 spans 13 residues. Per germline, CDR1 SEHNR and CDR2 FQNEAQ (reference sequence). The CDR3 nucleotides read TGTGCCAGCAGCTATACGGTGGAGAATGAGCAGTTCTTC. Translating it yields CASSYTVENEQFF.

In its sample, this clonotype was seen a few times. V is TRBV6-5 and J is TRBJ2-7; 10 bases match TRBD2. The germline gives CDR1 MNHEY, CDR2 SVGAGI. The V and J ends lost 2 bases and 3 bases, in that order; junction bases with no gene match: 4. This CDR3 is built from 15 residues. The CDR3 sequence: CASSYAPSGSYEQYF. The CDR3 DNA reads TGTGCCAGCAGTTACGCTCCTAGCGGGAGCTACGAGCAGTACTTC.

At least ten counts were recorded for this clonotype. V is TRBV11-1 and J is TRBJ2-3, with D hard to call. The germline CDR1 and CDR2 sequences are SGHAT and FQDESV (reference sequence). The CDR3 extends over 15 amino acids. V lost 5 bases and J lost 2, with 14 bases in between. The CDR3 protein is CASSVSFIATDTQYF. CDR3 bases: TGTGCCAGCAGCGTAAGCTTCATCGCCACAGATACGCAGTATTTT.

This clonotype was observed a handful of times. The chain combines TRBV7-9 with TRBJ2-2; the match to TRBD1 covers 8 bases. Germline lookup yields CDR1 SEHNR and CDR2 FQNEAQ (reference sequence). V trimming: 2 bases; J trimming: 3 bases; junction bases outside the gene matches: 5. The CDR3 loop spans 16 amino acids. CDR3 bases: TGTGCCAGCAGCTTACAGGGGGCAAAAGACACCGGGGAGCTGTTTTTT. This codes for CASSLQGAKDTGELFF.